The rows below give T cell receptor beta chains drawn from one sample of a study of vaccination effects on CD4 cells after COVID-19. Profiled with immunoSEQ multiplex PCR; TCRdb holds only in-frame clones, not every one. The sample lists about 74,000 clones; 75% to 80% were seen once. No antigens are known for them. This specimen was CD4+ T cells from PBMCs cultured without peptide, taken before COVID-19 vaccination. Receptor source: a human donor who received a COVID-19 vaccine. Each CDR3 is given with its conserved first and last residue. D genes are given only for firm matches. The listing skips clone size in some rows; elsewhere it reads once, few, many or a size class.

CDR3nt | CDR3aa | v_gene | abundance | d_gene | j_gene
TGCGCCAGCAGCCAAGTTGTCAGCAATCAGCCCCAGCATTTT | CASSQVVSNQPQHF | TRBV4-1 | NA | NA | TRBJ1-5
TGTGCCAGCAGTTACCTGCAGACTAACTATGGCTACACCTTC | CASSYLQTNYGYTF | TRBV6-2/TRBV6-3 | few | NA | TRBJ1-2
TGCGCCAGCAGCTTCGGACTAGCGGGGGGGTTTAGTACAGATACGCAGTATTTT | CASSFGLAGGFSTDTQYF | TRBV5-1 | once | TRBD2 | TRBJ2-3
TGTGCCAGCAGCGTAGGGGGCACAGATACGCAGTATTTT | CASSVGGTDTQYF | TRBV9 | NA | NA | TRBJ2-3
TGTGCCAGCTCACAACCAGGGGGAATCAGAGAGACCCAGTACTTC | CASSQPGGIRETQYF | TRBV18 | NA | TRBD1 | TRBJ2-5
TGTGCCAGTAGTTTTATGAACACTGAAGCTTTCTTT | CASSFMNTEAFF | TRBV19 | NA | NA | TRBJ1-1
TGTGCCAGCAGCCTACAGGGGGCGGGGGCTCAGCCCCAGCATTTT | CASSLQGAGAQPQHF | TRBV6-6 | NA | TRBD1 | TRBJ1-5
TGTGCCAGCAGTGATTGGGCAGGTAATCAGCCCCAGCATTTT | CASSDWAGNQPQHF | TRBV2 | NA | NA | TRBJ1-5
TGTGCCAGCAGCTTAAAAACAGGCTCTACCGGGGAGCTGTTTTTT | CASSLKTGSTGELFF | TRBV5-5 | NA | NA | TRBJ2-2
TGTGCCAGTAGTATCTGGGGAGACTTCAATCAGCCCCAGCATTTT | CASSIWGDFNQPQHF | TRBV19 | few | NA | TRBJ1-5
TGTGCCAGCAGTCGGGCCGGGGGCCGTGCCCCTGAAGCTTTCTTT | CASSRAGGRAPEAFF | TRBV7-2 | NA | NA | TRBJ1-1
TGTGCCAGCAGCCTAGGGACAGGGGGCGCCGGCTCCTATAATTCACCCCTCCACTTT | CASSLGTGGAGSYNSPLHF | TRBV3-1/TRBV3-2 | once | TRBD1 | TRBJ1-6
TGTGCCAGCAGCTATACTAGGAGCAGGGAGACCCAGTACTTC | CASSYTRSRETQYF | TRBV3-1/TRBV3-2 | NA | NA | TRBJ2-5
TGTGCCAGCAGTCCTAGGGGGCACACTGAAGCTTTCTTT | CASSPRGHTEAFF | TRBV27 | NA | TRBD1 | TRBJ1-1
TGTGCCACCAGTGATGCCGGACAGTCTGAAGAGACCCAGTACTTC | CATSDAGQSEETQYF | TRBV24-1 | NA | NA | TRBJ2-5
TGTGCCGCGAGGGGGGGAGGTTCGGGTGAAAAACTGTTTTTT | CAARGGGSGEKLFF | TRBV10-3 | few | NA | TRBJ1-4
TGTGCCAGCAGTCTTTATGGGGGGAGTAATCAGCCCCAGCATTTT | CASSLYGGSNQPQHF | TRBV28 | NA | NA | TRBJ1-5
TGTGCCAGCACGGGGCTAGCGGGGGGAAAACAAGAGACCCAGTACTTC | CASTGLAGGKQETQYF | TRBV2 | NA | TRBD2 | TRBJ2-5
TGTGCCAGCTCACCTGGAGGGGTAGGGGTCAATGAGCAGTTCTTC | CASSPGGVGVNEQFF | TRBV18 | NA | NA | TRBJ2-1
TGTGCCAGCATCCAACAGGTGGGCTTGTTGGGCTACACCTTC | CASIQQVGLLGYTF | TRBV7-2 | NA | NA | TRBJ1-2
TGTGCCAGCAGCGCCAGGGGGCGCGGGGCGTTCCAAGAGACCCAGTACTTC | CASSARGRGAFQETQYF | TRBV13 | once | TRBD1 | TRBJ2-5
TGTGCCAGCTCACCAAGTATGCAGCAAAAAGAGACCCAGTACTTC | CASSPSMQQKETQYF | TRBV18 | NA | NA | TRBJ2-5
TGCGCCAGCAGTGAAGGGACTCTGAACACTGAAGCTTTCTTT | CASSEGTLNTEAFF | TRBV10-2 | NA | NA | TRBJ1-1
TGCGCCAGCAGTCAGATCGCAGGGGTCGGCTATGGCTACACCTTC | CASSQIAGVGYGYTF | TRBV5-1 | once | NA | TRBJ1-2
TGTGCCAGCAGGCGGGACAGGGGCCACAATGAGCAGTTCTTC | CASRRDRGHNEQFF | TRBV6-5 | NA | TRBD1 | TRBJ2-1
TGTGCCAGCTCACCAAGCTTGACAGGGTTTGGCACAGATACGCAGTATTTT | CASSPSLTGFGTDTQYF | TRBV18 | NA | TRBD1 | TRBJ2-3
TGTGCCTGCCGAACCTCCGGGACAGCAAACATTCAGTACTTC | CACRTSGTANIQYF | TRBV19 | NA | TRBD1 | TRBJ2-4
TGTGCCAGCAGCTCCACCTCCCCGACATATGGCTACACCTTC | CASSSTSPTYGYTF | TRBV7-2 | NA | NA | TRBJ1-2
TGTGCCAGCAGTGGACGGGGGCCTTATAATTCACCCCTCCACTTT | CASSGRGPYNSPLHF | TRBV28 | NA | NA | TRBJ1-6
TGTGCCTGGGCGCTCCCATCCTCTGGAAACACCATATATTTT | CAWALPSSGNTIYF | TRBV30 | once | NA | TRBJ1-3
TGTGCCAGCAGTTTATATGGGACAGCGAACTATGGCTACACCTTC | CASSLYGTANYGYTF | TRBV28 | NA | TRBD1 | TRBJ1-2
TGCGCCAGCACCCTCGGACAGTTTGGCAATCAGCCCCAGCATTTT | CASTLGQFGNQPQHF | TRBV10-1 | NA | NA | TRBJ1-5
TGTGCCACCGCTAGACAGGGCCAAGAGACCCAGTACTTC | CATARQGQETQYF | TRBV24-1 | NA | TRBD1 | TRBJ2-5
TGTGCCAGCAGTGAAGCCGGCAGGGGGCCGGATACGCAGTATTTT | CASSEAGRGPDTQYF | TRBV2 | NA | TRBD1 | TRBJ2-3
TGTGCCAGCAGTTACGGGGGGGAGAAATCTGGAAACACCATATATTTT | CASSYGGEKSGNTIYF | TRBV6-5 | NA | NA | TRBJ1-3
TGTGCCAGCAGAAAAGCGGGGTTTACGCAGTATTTT | CASRKAGFTQYF | TRBV28 | NA | TRBD2 | TRBJ2-3
TGCGCCAGCAGCTTGTTGGGGTCCCTCCAAGAGACCCAGTACTTC | CASSLLGSLQETQYF | TRBV5-1 | NA | NA | TRBJ2-5
TGTGCCAGCAGTTACGGGAGAGGCACTGAAGCTTTCTTT | CASSYGRGTEAFF | TRBV6-5 | NA | NA | TRBJ1-1
TGTGCCAGCAGCTTAGGGAGGACAGGGAGGACCGGGGAGCTGTTTTTT | CASSLGRTGRTGELFF | TRBV7-8 | NA | TRBD1 | TRBJ2-2
TGTGCCAGCAGCGTACTAGGGACTGAAGCTTTCTTT | CASSVLGTEAFF | TRBV7-9 | NA | NA | TRBJ1-1
TGTGCCACCAGTGATTCGACTATAGCGGGGGGCACAGATACGCAGTATTTT | CATSDSTIAGGTDTQYF | TRBV24-1 | NA | TRBD2 | TRBJ2-3
TGTGCCACCAGTGGATTCGGGACTAGCGGGGGGGCCTCATACAATGAGCAGTTCTTC | CATSGFGTSGGASYNEQFF | TRBV24-1 | NA | TRBD2 | TRBJ2-1
TGTGCCAGCAGGAACGACAGAAATGGAAACACCATATATTTT | CASRNDRNGNTIYF | TRBV25-1 | NA | NA | TRBJ1-3
TGTGCCAGCAGTAAACCCGACAGGGCCCTTTTGGGGGCAACTAATGAAAAACTGTTTTTT | CASSKPDRALLGATNEKLFF | TRBV6-2/TRBV6-3 | NA | TRBD1 | TRBJ1-4
TGTGCCACCAGTGCAGGGCAGGGGGAGAGCAATCAGCCCCAGCATTTT | CATSAGQGESNQPQHF | TRBV24-1 | NA | TRBD1 | TRBJ1-5
TGCGCCAGCAGCCAAGAGGTCCAAGCGGGGGTGGGCGGGGAGCTGTTTTTT | CASSQEVQAGVGGELFF | TRBV4-3 | NA | TRBD2 | TRBJ2-2
TGTGCCAGCAGCTTAGCAGGGACTGGGGAGACCCAGTACTTC | CASSLAGTGETQYF | TRBV7-2 | NA | NA | TRBJ2-5
TGTGCCAGTAGTAGGGGCGCGTCCTACAATGAGCAGTTCTTC | CASSRGASYNEQFF | TRBV19 | NA | NA | TRBJ2-1
TGTGCCAGCCCGTCGACTAGCCAAAGCACAGATACGCAGTATTTT | CASPSTSQSTDTQYF | TRBV5-8 | NA | TRBD2 | TRBJ2-3
TGTGCCAGTTCAGACACGGTCAATCAGCCCCAGCATTTT | CASSDTVNQPQHF | TRBV19 | few | NA | TRBJ1-5
TGTGCCACCAGTCAAAGCTCCTCGGGGAATGAGCAGTTCTTC | CATSQSSSGNEQFF | TRBV24-1 | few | NA | TRBJ2-1
TGTGCCAGTAATAAAGGGGCTTTCAGCTCTGGAAACACCATATATTTT | CASNKGAFSSGNTIYF | TRBV19 | once | NA | TRBJ1-3
TGCAGTCGCGAGAAGGGTAATACGCAGTATTTT | CSREKGNTQYF | TRBV20-1 | few | NA | TRBJ2-3